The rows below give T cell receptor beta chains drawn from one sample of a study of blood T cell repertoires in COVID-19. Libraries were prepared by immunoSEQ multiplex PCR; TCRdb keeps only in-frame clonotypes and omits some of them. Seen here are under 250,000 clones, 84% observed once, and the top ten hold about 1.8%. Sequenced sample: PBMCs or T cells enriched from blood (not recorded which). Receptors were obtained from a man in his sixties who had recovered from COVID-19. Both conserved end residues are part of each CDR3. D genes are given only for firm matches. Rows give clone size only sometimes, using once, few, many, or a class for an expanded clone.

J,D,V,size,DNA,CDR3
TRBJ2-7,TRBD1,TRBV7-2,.,TGTGCCAGCAGCTTAACTGGGACAGGGGGAACCTACGAGCAGTACTTC,CASSLTGTGGTYEQYF
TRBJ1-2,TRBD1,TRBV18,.,TGTGCCAGCTCACTCCCGGGACAGGGGGTCCTACGGGGCTACACCTTC,CASSLPGQGVLRGYTF
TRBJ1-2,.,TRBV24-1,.,TGTGCCACCAGTGACCCAACACTTCCAGGGAACTATGGCTACACCTTC,CATSDPTLPGNYGYTF
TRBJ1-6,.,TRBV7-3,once,TGTGCCAGCAGCTTACAAGGGGCTTCACCCCTCCACTTT,CASSLQGASPLHF
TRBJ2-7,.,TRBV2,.,TGTGCCAGCAGCGCCACTGAGGTCTCCTACGAGCAGTACTTC,CASSATEVSYEQYF
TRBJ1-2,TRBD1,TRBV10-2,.,TGCGCCAGCAGGGGGACAGGAGAGAACTATGGCTACACCTTC,CASRGTGENYGYTF
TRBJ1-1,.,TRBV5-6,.,TGTGCCAGCAGCGTCCAGGATAGGGCTTTCTTT,CASSVQDRAFF
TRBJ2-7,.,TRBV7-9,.,TGTGCCAGCAGCTTGACCAACCCCGCCAGGGAGGTCTACGAGCAGTACTTC,CASSLTNPAREVYEQYF
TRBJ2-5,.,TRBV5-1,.,TGCGCCAGCAGCTTGGCCCCCACAGGGCAGATGGAGACCCAGTACTTC,CASSLAPTGQMETQYF
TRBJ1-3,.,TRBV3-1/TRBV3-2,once,TGTGCCAGCAGCCCGTCCGGAAACACCATATATTTT,CASSPSGNTIYF
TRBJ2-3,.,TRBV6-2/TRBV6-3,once,TGTGCCAGCAGTTATGCTGCGGGGTCCCCAGATACGCAGTATTTT,CASSYAAGSPDTQYF
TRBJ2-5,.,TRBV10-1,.,TGCGCCAGCAGTGACCTGGCCGCCCAAGAGACCCAGTACTTC,CASSDLAAQETQYF
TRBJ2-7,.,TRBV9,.,TGTGCCAGCAGCGCCCAGGTCGGCGAGCAGTACTTC,CASSAQVGEQYF
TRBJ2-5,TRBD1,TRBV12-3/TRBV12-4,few,TGTGCCAGCAGTTTCACAGGGGGAGAGACCCAGTACTTC,CASSFTGGETQYF
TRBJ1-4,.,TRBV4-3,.,TGCGCCAGCAGCCAAGATGTGAGTTTTAGTGAAAAACTGTTTTTT,CASSQDVSFSEKLFF
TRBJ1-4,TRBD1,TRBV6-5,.,TGTGCCAGCAGTTATGGAGCCGGGACAGGGTCTGAAAAACTGTTTTTT,CASSYGAGTGSEKLFF
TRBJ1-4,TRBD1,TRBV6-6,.,TGTGCCAGCAGTTACACAGGGGCAGCAACTAATGAAAAACTGTTTTTT,CASSYTGAATNEKLFF
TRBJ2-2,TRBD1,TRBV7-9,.,TGTGCCAGCAGCTTATCTTTCGGGGCAGGGGGCCTGACCGGGGAGCTGTTTTTT,CASSLSFGAGGLTGELFF
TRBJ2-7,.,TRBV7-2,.,TGTGCCAGCAGCTCCGGGTTTTACGAGCAGTACTTC,CASSSGFYEQYF
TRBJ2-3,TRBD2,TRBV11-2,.,TGTGCCAGCAGCTTAACCGGGACTAGCGGGTACACAGATACGCAGTATTTT,CASSLTGTSGYTDTQYF
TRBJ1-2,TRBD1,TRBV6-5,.,TGTGCCAGCAGAATCGACAGGGGTAACTATGGCTACACCTTC,CASRIDRGNYGYTF
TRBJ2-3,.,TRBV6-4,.,TGTGCCAGCAGTGAAACGGAGGTGAATACGCAGTATTTT,CASSETEVNTQYF
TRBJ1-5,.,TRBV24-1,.,TGTGCCACTACAGGGCCCGGCCAGCATTTT,CATTGPGQHF
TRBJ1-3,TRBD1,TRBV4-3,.,TGCGCCAGCAGCCAGGACCAGGGACAGGCTGGAAACACCATATATTTT,CASSQDQGQAGNTIYF
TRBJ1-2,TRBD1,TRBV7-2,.,TGTGCCAGCAGCTTAACGTCAGGGGGAGTCAACTATGGCTACACCTTC,CASSLTSGGVNYGYTF
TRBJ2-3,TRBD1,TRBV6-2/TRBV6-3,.,TGTGCCAGCAGTTGGACAGGGGGCACAGATACGCAGTATTTT,CASSWTGGTDTQYF
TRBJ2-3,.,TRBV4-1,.,TGCGCCAGCAGCCAAGAAAGTGGGACACTGGATACGCAGTATTTT,CASSQESGTLDTQYF
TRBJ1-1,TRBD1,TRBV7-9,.,TGTGCCAGCAGCGCCCTCGACAGGGGCGATGAAGCTTTCTTT,CASSALDRGDEAFF
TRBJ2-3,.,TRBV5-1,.,TGCGCCAGCAGCTCAGGGTTCGGCACAGATACGCAGTATTTT,CASSSGFGTDTQYF
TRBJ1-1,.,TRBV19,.,TGTGCCAGTAGTATTGGACTGCTGCGGACTGAAGCTTTCTTT,CASSIGLLRTEAFF
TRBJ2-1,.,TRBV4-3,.,TGCGCCAGCAGCCCGCAGCTAGGCTCCTACAATGAGCAGTTCTTC,CASSPQLGSYNEQFF
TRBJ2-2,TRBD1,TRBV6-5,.,TGTGCCAGCAGGTACCCCGGACAGGGGGCCCAAGGGGAGCTGTTTTTT,CASRYPGQGAQGELFF
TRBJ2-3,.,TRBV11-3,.,TGTGCCAGCAGCCCATCGGGAACTAGCACAGATACGCAGTATTTT,CASSPSGTSTDTQYF
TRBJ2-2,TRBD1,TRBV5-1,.,TGCGCCAGCAGCGGCGGACAGGGAGTTGGCGGGGAGCTGTTTTTT,CASSGGQGVGGELFF
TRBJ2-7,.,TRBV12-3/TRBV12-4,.,TGTGCCAGCAGTTTGAACAGGGCCTACGAGCAGTACTTC,CASSLNRAYEQYF
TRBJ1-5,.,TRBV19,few,TGTGCCAGTAGTACCCGGGAAAACTATCAGCCCCAGCATTTT,CASSTRENYQPQHF
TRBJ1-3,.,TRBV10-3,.,TGTGCCATCAGTGAGTTAGAACTCTCTGGAAACACCATATATTTT,CAISELELSGNTIYF
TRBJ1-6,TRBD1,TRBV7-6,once,TGTGCCAGCAGCTCACAGGGGAATTCACCCCTCCACTTT,CASSSQGNSPLHF
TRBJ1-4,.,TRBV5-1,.,TGCGCCAGCAGCAACCAATTCGGGGGTAATGAAAAACTGTTTTTT,CASSNQFGGNEKLFF
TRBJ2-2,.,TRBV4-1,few,TGCGCCAGCAGCCAAGACCAGGGCGCGGACACCGGGGAGCTGTTTTTT,CASSQDQGADTGELFF
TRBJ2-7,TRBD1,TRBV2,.,TGTGCCAGCAAAGGGACAGGGGCTAACGAGCAGTACTTC,CASKGTGANEQYF
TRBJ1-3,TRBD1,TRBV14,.,TGTGCCAGCAGCCGACCAGGGGGCGGTTCTGGAAACACCATATATTTT,CASSRPGGGSGNTIYF
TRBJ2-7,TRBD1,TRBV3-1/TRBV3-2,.,TGTGCCAGCAGCCAAGCCGTCCCCGGGACAGGGGGCTACGAGCAGTACTTC,CASSQAVPGTGGYEQYF
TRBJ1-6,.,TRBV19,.,TGTGCCAGTAGTACAGGACAGAAGTCCTATAATTCACCCCTCCACTTT,CASSTGQKSYNSPLHF
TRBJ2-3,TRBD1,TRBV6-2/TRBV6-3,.,TGTGCCAGCAGTTACCTCGGGACAGGGACAGATACGCAGTATTTT,CASSYLGTGTDTQYF
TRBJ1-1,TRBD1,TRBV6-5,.,TGTGCCAGCAGTTATCCAGGGACAGGGGGCACTGAAGCTTTCTTT,CASSYPGTGGTEAFF
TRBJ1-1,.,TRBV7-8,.,TGTGCCAGCAGCCCCCAGGACACTGAAGCTTTCTTT,CASSPQDTEAFF
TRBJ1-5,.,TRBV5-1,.,TGCGCCAGCAGCGCGCTGGGGGGAAGCAATCAGCCCCAGCATTTT,CASSALGGSNQPQHF
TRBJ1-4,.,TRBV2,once,TGTGCCAGCAGCGAAAAGGGCAGGGATGATGAAAAACTGTTTTTT,CASSEKGRDDEKLFF
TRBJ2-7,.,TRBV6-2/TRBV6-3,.,TGTGCCAGCAGTTACTCGTCGACTACCGAACAGTACTTC,CASSYSSTTEQYF